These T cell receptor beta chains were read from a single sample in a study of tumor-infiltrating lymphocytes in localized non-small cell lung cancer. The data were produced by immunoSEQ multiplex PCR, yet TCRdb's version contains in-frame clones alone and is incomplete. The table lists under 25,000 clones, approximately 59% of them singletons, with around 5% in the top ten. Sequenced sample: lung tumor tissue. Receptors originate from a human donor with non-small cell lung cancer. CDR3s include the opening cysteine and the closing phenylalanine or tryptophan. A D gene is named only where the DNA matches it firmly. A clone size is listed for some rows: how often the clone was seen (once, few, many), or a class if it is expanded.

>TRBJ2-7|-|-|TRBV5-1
TGCGCCAGCAGCTCGTATGGGGGGCAAGAGCAGTACTTC
CASSSYGGQEQYF
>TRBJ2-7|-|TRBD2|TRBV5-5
TGTGCCAGCAGCTTTTTAGCGGGAGAGGGCGAGCAGTACTTC
CASSFLAGEGEQYF
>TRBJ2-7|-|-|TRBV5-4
TGTGCCAGCAGCTTGATTGACGAGCAGTACTTC
CASSLIDEQYF
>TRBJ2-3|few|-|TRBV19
TGTGCCAGTAGTAGAGGTTGGGACACGGATACGCAGTATTTT
CASSRGWDTDTQYF
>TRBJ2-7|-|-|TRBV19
TGTGCCAGTAGTATTCGGATTCTTTCGGCCGCCGACCACTACGAGCAGTACTTC
CASSIRILSAADHYEQYF
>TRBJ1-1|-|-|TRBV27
TGTGCCAGCAGTTTTGTCCGTGGTCGCAACACTGAAGCTTTCTTT
CASSFVRGRNTEAFF
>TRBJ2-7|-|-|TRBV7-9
TGTGCCAGCAGCTTAGACAGTACCTACGAGCAGTACTTC
CASSLDSTYEQYF
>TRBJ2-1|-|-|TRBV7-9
TGTGCCAGCACCTCGGGTGGTGAGCAGTTCTTC
CASTSGGEQFF
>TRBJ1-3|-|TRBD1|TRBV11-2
TGTGCCAGCAGCTTCTCAGGGACAGGTCCTGGAAACACCATATATTTT
CASSFSGTGPGNTIYF
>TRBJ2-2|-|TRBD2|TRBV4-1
TGCGCCAGCAGCCAAGTCTCCCTAGCGGGAGGGGGGGAGCTGTTTTTT
CASSQVSLAGGGELFF
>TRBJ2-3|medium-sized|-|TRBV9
TGTGCCAGCAGCGTAGAATCCCTAGGGGCAGATACGCAGTATTTT
CASSVESLGADTQYF
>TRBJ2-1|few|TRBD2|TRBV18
TGTGCCAGCTCACGTACTAGCGGGAGGGATGAGCAGTTCTTC
CASSRTSGRDEQFF
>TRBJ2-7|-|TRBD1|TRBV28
TGTGCCAGCAGTCCGGGACAGGGCTACGAGCAGTACTTC
CASSPGQGYEQYF
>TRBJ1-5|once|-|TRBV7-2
TGTGCCAGCAGCTTCGGGGGGGCTGAGCAGCCCCAGCATTTT
CASSFGGAEQPQHF
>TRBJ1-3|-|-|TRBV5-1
TGCGCCAGCAGCTTGGACAGGACTGGAAACACCATATATTTT
CASSLDRTGNTIYF
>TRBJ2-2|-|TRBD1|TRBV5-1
TGCGCCAGCAGAATAGGGACAGGGAACACCGGGGAGCTGTTTTTT
CASRIGTGNTGELFF
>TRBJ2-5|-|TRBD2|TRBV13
TGTGCCAGCAGCATATTAGCGGGAGGGGGAGAGACCCAGTACTTC
CASSILAGGGETQYF
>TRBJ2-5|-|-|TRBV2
TGTGCCAGCACACAAAATCGGGAGACCCAGTACTTC
CASTQNRETQYF
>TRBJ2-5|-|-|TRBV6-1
TGTGCCAGTAGCCTAGGGGGGGAAGAGACCCAGTACTTC
CASSLGGEETQYF
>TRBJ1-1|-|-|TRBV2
TGTGCCAGCAGAGTCCTCCAGGACACTGAAGCTTTCTTT
CASRVLQDTEAFF
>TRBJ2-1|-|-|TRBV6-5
TGTGCCAGCAGTTATTCCGGGACCTACAATGAGCAGTTCTTC
CASSYSGTYNEQFF
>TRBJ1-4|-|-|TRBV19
TGTGCCAGTAGTCTCCGGGACACGGCCCTCGAAAAACTGTTTTTT
CASSLRDTALEKLFF
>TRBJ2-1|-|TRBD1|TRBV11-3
TGTGCCAGCAGCCGCTCAGGGGGCATGGGGAATGAGCAGTTCTTC
CASSRSGGMGNEQFF
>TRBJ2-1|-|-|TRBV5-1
TGCGCCAGCAGCTTGGGACCCTCCCTGGACAATGAGCAGTTCTTC
CASSLGPSLDNEQFF
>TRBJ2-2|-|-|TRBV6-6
TGTGCCAGCAGTTACCCGGGACCGACGAACACCGGGGAGCTGTTTTTT
CASSYPGPTNTGELFF
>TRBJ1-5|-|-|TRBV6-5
TGTGCCAGCAGTTTAGCGGGGCCCCAGCATTTT
CASSLAGPQHF
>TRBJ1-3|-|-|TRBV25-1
TGTGCCAGCAGTGTAAACAGGGCCCTCGGGGGAAACACCATATATTTT
CASSVNRALGGNTIYF
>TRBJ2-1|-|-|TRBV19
TGTGCCAGTACCGGTTCCGCTCCGAGCTCCTACAATGAGCAGTTCTTC
CASTGSAPSSYNEQFF
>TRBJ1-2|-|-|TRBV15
TGTGCCACCAGCAAGGCAGCCACGAACTATGGCTACACCTTC
CATSKAATNYGYTF
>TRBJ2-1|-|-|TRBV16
TGTGCCAGCAGCCAAAATAACGGAGGGGAGCAGTTCTTC
CASSQNNGGEQFF
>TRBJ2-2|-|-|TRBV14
TGTGCCAGCAGCCCCAGCATTACCGGGGAGCTGTTTTTT
CASSPSITGELFF
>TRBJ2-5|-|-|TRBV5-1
TGCGCCACCGTTTGGGAAGAGACCCAGTACTTC
CATVWEETQYF
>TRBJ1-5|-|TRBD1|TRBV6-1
TGTGCCAGCAGTGAAGCGACAGGGGGCAATCAGCCCCAGCATTTT
CASSEATGGNQPQHF
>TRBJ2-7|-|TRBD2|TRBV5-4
TGTGCCAGCAGAAGAGCGGGAGGGCCGGAGAACGAGCAGTACTTC
CASRRAGGPENEQYF
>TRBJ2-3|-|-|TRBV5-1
TGCGCCAGCATGAGGGATGACCCCACAGATACGCAGTATTTT
CASMRDDPTDTQYF
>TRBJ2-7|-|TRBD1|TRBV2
TGTGCCAGCAGTGACGCTCGACAGGGGGCGTCCCACGAGCAGTACTTC
CASSDARQGASHEQYF
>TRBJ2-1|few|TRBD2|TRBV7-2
TGTGCCAGCAGCTTAGTAGTGGCGGGAGGAGTCTTC
CASSLVVAGGVF
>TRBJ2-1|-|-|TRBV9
TGTGCCAGCAGCGCCAGGGACACCTACAATGAGCAGTTCTTC
CASSARDTYNEQFF
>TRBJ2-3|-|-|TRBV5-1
TGCGCCAGCAGCTTGGGACTGATCACAGATACGCAGTATTTT
CASSLGLITDTQYF
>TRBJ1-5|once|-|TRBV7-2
TGTGCCAGCAGTTTCCCCCACGGGTATCAGCCCCAGCATTTT
CASSFPHGYQPQHF
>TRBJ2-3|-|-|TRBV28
TGTGCCAGCAGCGAGAGATCGGATACGCAGTATTTT
CASSERSDTQYF
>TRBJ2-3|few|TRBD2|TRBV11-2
TGTGCCAGCAGCAAAGCTAGCGGGAGTGGCACAGATACGCAGTATTTT
CASSKASGSGTDTQYF
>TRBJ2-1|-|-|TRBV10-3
TGTGCCAGCAGTTACCCGAGCGAGTACTCCTACAATGAGCAGTTCTTC
CASSYPSEYSYNEQFF
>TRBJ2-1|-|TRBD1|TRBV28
TGTGCCAGCAGCCGAATGGACAGGGTCTCCTACAATGAGCAGTTCTTC
CASSRMDRVSYNEQFF
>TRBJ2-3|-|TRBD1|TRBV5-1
TGCGCCAGCAGCGTAGGGACAGGGAGCACAGATACGCAGTATTTT
CASSVGTGSTDTQYF
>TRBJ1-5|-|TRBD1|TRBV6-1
TGTGCCAGCAGTGAGATGACAGGGGGGAATCAGCCCCAGCATTTT
CASSEMTGGNQPQHF
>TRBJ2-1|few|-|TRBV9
TGTGCCAGCAGCGACGGCTACAATGAGCAGTTCTTC
CASSDGYNEQFF
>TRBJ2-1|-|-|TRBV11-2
TGTGCCAGCAGCTTAACGGGAGATGAGCAGTTCTTC
CASSLTGDEQFF
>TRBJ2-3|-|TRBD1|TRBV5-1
TGCGCCAGCAGCTTGGCCAGGACAGGCGACACAGATACGCAGTATTTT
CASSLARTGDTDTQYF